This T cell receptor beta chain was sequenced for a study of CD8 T cells in Susac syndrome. RNA in amounts of about 0.5 to 1 ug was reverse transcribed with random hexamers. TCRdb redid the calling of the immunoSEQ multiplex PCR reads with MiXCR, one entry per CDR3 protein. The sample carries 180,000 or so distinct CDR3 sequences, about 95% recorded once. The sample was CD4+ T cells from PBMCs. The sequence was collected from a human donor with multiple sclerosis.

In DNA, the CDR3 is TGTGCCAGCAGTTTTGGGCATTACAATGAGCAGTTCTTC. This translates into CASSFGHYNEQFF. V usage is TRBV12-3 or TRBV12-4 and J usage is TRBJ2-1; D is undetermined. The CDR3 consists of 13 residues. With 3 bases removed from V and 4 bases from J, the gap between germline ends came to 7 bases.